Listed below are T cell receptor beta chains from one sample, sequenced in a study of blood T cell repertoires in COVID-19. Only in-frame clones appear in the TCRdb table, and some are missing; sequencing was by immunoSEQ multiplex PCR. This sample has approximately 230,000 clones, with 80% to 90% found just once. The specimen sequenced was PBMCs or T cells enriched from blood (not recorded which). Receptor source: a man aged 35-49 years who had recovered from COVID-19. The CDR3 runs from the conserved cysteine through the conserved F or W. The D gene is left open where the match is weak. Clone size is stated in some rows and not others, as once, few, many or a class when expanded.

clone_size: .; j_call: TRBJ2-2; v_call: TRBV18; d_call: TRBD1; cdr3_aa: CASSPFDRGNTGELFF; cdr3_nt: TGTGCCAGCTCACCCTTTGACAGGGGGAACACCGGGGAGCTGTTTTTT
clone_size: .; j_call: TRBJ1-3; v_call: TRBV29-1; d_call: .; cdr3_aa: CSVIWPSGNTIYF; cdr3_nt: TGCAGCGTTATCTGGCCCTCTGGAAACACCATATATTTT
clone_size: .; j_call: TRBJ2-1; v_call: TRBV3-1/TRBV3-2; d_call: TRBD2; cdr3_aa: CASSPTSGSYNEQFF; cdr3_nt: TGTGCCAGCAGCCCGACTAGCGGCTCCTACAATGAGCAGTTCTTC
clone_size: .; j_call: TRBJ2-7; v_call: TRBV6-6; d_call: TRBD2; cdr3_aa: CASSLSREVQRGQYF; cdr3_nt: TGTGCCAGCAGTTTATCGCGGGAGGTTCAACGGGGGCAGTACTTC
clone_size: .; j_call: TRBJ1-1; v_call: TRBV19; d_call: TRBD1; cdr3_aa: CASSITPGQGDTEAFF; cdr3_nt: TGTGCCAGTAGTATCACGCCGGGACAGGGGGACACTGAAGCTTTCTTT
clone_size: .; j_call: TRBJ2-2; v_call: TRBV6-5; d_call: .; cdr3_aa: CASSPAGSNTGELFF; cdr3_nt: TGTGCCAGCAGTCCAGCAGGGTCGAACACCGGGGAGCTGTTTTTT
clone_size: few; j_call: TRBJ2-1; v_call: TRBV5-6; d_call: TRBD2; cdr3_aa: CASSLAGLAGVEQFF; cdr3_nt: TGTGCCAGCAGCTTGGCCGGACTAGCGGGAGTTGAGCAGTTCTTC
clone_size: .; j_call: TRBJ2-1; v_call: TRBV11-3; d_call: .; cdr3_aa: CASSLNAGVNEQFF; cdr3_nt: TGTGCCAGCAGCTTAAATGCAGGGGTAAATGAGCAGTTCTTC
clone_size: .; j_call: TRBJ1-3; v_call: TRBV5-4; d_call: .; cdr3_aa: CASSPGSTSGNTIYF; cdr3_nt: TGTGCCAGCAGCCCTGGCAGTACCTCTGGAAACACCATATATTTT
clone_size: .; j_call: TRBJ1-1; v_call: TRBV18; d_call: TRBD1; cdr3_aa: CASSPQGANTEAFF; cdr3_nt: TGTGCCAGCTCACCGCAGGGGGCGAACACTGAAGCTTTCTTT
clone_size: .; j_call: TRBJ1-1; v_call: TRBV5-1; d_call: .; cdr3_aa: CASSWGGAEDTEAFF; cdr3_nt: TGCGCCAGCAGCTGGGGGGGAGCGGAGGACACTGAAGCTTTCTTT
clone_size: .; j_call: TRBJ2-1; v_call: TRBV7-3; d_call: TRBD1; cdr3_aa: CASSSPRTGNEQFF; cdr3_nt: TGTGCCAGCAGCTCGCCCCGGACAGGGAATGAGCAGTTCTTC